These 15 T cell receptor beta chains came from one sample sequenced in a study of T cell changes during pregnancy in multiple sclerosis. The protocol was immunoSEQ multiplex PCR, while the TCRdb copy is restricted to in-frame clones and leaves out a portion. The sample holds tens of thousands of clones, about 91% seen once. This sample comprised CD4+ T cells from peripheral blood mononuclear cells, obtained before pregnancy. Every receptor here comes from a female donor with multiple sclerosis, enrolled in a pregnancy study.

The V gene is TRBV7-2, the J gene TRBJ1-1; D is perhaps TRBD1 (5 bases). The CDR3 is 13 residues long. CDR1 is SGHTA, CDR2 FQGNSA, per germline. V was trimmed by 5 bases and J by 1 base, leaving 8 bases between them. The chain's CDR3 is CASSVDRNTEAFF. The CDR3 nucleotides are TGTGCCAGCAGCGTAGACAGGAACACTGAAGCTTTCTTT.

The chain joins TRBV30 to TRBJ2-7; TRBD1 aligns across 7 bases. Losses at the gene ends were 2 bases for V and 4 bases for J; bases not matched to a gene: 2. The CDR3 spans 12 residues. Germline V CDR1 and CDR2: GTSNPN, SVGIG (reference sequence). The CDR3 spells CAWSNRGYEQYF. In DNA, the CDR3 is TGTGCCTGGAGTAACAGGGGATACGAGCAGTACTTC.

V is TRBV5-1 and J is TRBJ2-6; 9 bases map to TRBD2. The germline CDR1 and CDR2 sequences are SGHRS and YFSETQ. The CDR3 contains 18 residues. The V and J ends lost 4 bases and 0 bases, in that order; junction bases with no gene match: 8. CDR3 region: CASSPKAGGPSGANVLTF. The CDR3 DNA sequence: TGCGCCAGCAGCCCGAAAGCGGGGGGCCCCTCTGGGGCCAACGTCCTGACTTTC.

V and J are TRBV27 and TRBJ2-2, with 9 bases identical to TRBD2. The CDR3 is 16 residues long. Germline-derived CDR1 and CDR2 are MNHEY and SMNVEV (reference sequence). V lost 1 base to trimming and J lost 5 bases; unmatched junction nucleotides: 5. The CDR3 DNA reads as TGTGCCAGCAGTTTATTATCTAGCGGGGTTACCGGGGAGCTGTTTTTT. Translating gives CASSLLSSGVTGELFF.

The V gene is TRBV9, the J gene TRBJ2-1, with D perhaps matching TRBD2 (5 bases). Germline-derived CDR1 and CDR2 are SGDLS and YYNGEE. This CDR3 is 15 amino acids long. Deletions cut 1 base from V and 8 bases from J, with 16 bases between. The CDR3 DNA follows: TGTGCCAGCAGCGTAATGGACTTTCCCACAGATGAGCAGTTCTTC. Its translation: CASSVMDFPTDEQFF.

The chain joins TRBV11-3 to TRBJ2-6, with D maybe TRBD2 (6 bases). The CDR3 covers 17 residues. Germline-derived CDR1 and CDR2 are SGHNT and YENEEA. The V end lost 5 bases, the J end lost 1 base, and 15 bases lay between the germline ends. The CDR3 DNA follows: TGTGCCAGCAGCCCCGGAGGGTCTGGGTCTGGGGCCAACGTCCTGACTTTC. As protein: CASSPGGSGSGANVLTF.

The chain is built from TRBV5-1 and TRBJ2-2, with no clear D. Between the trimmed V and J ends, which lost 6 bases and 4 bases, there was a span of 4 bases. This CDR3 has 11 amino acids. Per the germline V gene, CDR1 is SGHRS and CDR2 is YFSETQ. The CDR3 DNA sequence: TGCGCCAGCACCAGCACCGGGGAGCTGTTTTTT. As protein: CASTSTGELFF.

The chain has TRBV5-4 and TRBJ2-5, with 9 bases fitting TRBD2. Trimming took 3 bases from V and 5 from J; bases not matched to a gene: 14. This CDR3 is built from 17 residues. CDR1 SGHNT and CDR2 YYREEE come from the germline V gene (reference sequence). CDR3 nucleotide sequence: TGTGCCAGCAGCTCAGACTCCAGCGGGGGGCCCCGGGAGACCCAGTACTTC. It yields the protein CASSSDSSGGPRETQYF. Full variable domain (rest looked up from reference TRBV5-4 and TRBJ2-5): ETGVTQSPTHLIKTRGQQVTLRCSSQSGHNTVSWYQQALGQGPQFIFQYYREEENGRGNFPPRFSGLQFPNYSSELNVNALELDDSALYLCASSSDSSGGPRETQYFGPGTRLLVL.

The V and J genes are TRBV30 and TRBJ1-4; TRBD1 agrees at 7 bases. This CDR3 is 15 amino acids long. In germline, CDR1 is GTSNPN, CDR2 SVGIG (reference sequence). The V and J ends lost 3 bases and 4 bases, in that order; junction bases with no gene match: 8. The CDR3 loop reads CAWRAKTGSNEKLFF. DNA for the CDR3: TGTGCCTGGAGGGCTAAGACAGGGAGTAATGAAAAACTGTTTTTT.

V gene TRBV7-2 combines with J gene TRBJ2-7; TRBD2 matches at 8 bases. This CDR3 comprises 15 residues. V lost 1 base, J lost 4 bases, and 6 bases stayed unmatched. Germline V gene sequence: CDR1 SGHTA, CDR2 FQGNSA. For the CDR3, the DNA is TGTGCCAGCAGCTTAGTCGCAGCGGGGGCTTACGAGCAGTACTTC. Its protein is CASSLVAAGAYEQYF.

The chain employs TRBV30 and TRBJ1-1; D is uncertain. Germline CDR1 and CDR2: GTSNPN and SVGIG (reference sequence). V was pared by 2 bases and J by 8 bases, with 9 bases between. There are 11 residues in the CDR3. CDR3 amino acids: CAWSNSKEAFF. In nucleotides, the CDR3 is TGTGCCTGGAGTAACTCCAAAGAAGCTTTCTTT.

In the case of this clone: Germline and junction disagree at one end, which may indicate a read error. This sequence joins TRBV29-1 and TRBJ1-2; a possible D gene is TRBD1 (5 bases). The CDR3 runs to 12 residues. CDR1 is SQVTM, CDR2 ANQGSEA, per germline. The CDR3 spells CSVENRQGGVGF. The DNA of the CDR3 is TGCAGCGTTGAGAATAGGCAGGGTGGAGTGGGCTTC. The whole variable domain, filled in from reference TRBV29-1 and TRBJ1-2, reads SAVISQKPSRDICQRGTSLTIQCQVDSQVTMMFWYRQQPGQSLTLIATANQGSEATYESGFVIDKFPISRPNLTFSTLTVSNMSPEDSSIYLCSVENRQGGVGFGSGTRLTVV.

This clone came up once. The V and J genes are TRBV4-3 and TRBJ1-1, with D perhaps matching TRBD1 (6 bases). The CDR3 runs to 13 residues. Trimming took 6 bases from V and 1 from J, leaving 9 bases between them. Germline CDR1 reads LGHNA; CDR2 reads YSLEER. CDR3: CASSTGSNTEAFF. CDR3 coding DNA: TGCGCCAGCAGTACAGGGTCGAACACTGAAGCTTTCTTT.

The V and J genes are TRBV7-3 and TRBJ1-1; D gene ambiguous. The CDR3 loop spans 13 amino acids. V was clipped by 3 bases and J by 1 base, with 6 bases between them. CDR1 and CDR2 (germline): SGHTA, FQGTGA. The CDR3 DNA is TGTGCCAGCAGCTTCGAGGGGAACACTGAAGCTTTCTTT. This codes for CASSFEGNTEAFF.

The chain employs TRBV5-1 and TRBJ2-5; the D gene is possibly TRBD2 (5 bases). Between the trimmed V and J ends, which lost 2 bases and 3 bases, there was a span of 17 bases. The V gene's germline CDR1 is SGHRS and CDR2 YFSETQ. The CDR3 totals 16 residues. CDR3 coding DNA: TGCGCCAGCAGCTTAGGGAACCGGGGTGGAAAAGAGACCCAGTACTTC. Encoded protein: CASSLGNRGGKETQYF. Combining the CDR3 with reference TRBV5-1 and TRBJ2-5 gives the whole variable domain KAGVTQTPRYLIKTRGQQVTLSCSPISGHRSVSWYQQTPGQGLQFLFEYFSETQRNKGNFPGRFSGRQFSNSRSEMNVSTLELGDSALYLCASSLGNRGGKETQYFGPGTRLLVL.